A selection of T cell receptor beta chains follows, all from one sample in a study of tumor-infiltrating lymphocytes in primary liver carcinoma. Via MiXCR, TCRdb re-called the multiplex PCR reads, giving one row per CDR3 protein. This table holds just over 300,000 distinct CDR3 sequences, about 50% found once. Sequencing used peripheral blood. These TCRs come from a woman aged 30 to 39 with primary liver carcinoma and hepatitis B virus infection. The CDR3 runs from the conserved cysteine through the conserved F or W. Each record gives: CDR3 length, V gene, D gene, J gene, clone size, CDR3 protein, CDR3 DNA. A D gene is named only where the DNA matches it firmly. For some rows the clone size is stated as once, few or many, or as a class when expanded; others skip it.

CDR3 length: 18
V gene: TRBV5-1
D gene: TRBD2
J gene: TRBJ2-1
clone size: -
CDR3 protein: CASSLLSGSRVSYNEQFF
CDR3 DNA: TGCGCCAGCAGCTTGCTTAGCGGGAGCCGGGTCTCCTACAATGAGCAGTTCTTC

CDR3 length: 15
V gene: TRBV9
D gene: TRBD1
J gene: TRBJ1-2
clone size: -
CDR3 protein: CASSAQTGTGYGYTF
CDR3 DNA: TGTGCCAGCAGCGCCCAGACCGGGACAGGCTATGGCTACACCTTC

CDR3 length: 14
V gene: TRBV11-2
D gene: -
J gene: TRBJ2-2
clone size: once
CDR3 protein: CASSLEMNTGELFF
CDR3 DNA: TGTGCCAGCAGCTTAGAGATGAACACCGGGGAGCTGTTTTTT

CDR3 length: 13
V gene: TRBV28
D gene: TRBD1
J gene: TRBJ2-7
clone size: few
CDR3 protein: CASSGTGSHEQYF
CDR3 DNA: TGTGCCAGCTCCGGGACAGGGTCCCACGAGCAGTACTTC

CDR3 length: 14
V gene: TRBV5-6
D gene: TRBD1
J gene: TRBJ2-1
clone size: -
CDR3 protein: CTSSPGQGVWEQFF
CDR3 DNA: TGTACCAGCAGTCCGGGACAGGGGGTATGGGAGCAATTCTTC

CDR3 length: 16
V gene: TRBV11-3
D gene: TRBD2
J gene: TRBJ2-1
clone size: many
CDR3 protein: CASSSEGLAGGNEQFF
CDR3 DNA: TGTGCCAGCAGCTCCGAGGGACTAGCGGGAGGCAATGAGCAGTTCTTC

CDR3 length: 13
V gene: TRBV6-5
D gene: -
J gene: TRBJ2-7
clone size: -
CDR3 protein: CASSSRRSYEQYF
CDR3 DNA: TGTGCCAGCAGTAGCAGGCGGAGCTACGAGCAGTACTTC

CDR3 length: 15
V gene: TRBV5-6
D gene: -
J gene: TRBJ2-1
clone size: once
CDR3 protein: CASSSLGTRGDEQFF
CDR3 DNA: TGTGCCAGCAGCTCCCTCGGGACACGGGGCGATGAGCAGTTCTTC

CDR3 length: 18
V gene: TRBV4-3
D gene: -
J gene: TRBJ2-5
clone size: -
CDR3 protein: CASSPSLGAQEPQETQYF
CDR3 DNA: TGCGCCAGCAGCCCCTCTCTTGGGGCTCAGGAACCCCAAGAGACCCAGTACTTC

CDR3 length: 17
V gene: TRBV11-2
D gene: -
J gene: TRBJ2-3
clone size: many
CDR3 protein: CASSLRGRAASTDTQYF
CDR3 DNA: TGTGCCAGCAGCTTAAGGGGTCGGGCGGCTAGCACAGATACGCAGTATTTT

CDR3 length: 13
V gene: TRBV29-1
D gene: TRBD2
J gene: TRBJ2-7
clone size: -
CDR3 protein: CSVERGGSHEQYF
CDR3 DNA: TGCAGCGTTGAACGGGGAGGGAGCCACGAGCAGTACTTC

CDR3 length: 13
V gene: TRBV29-1
D gene: TRBD1
J gene: TRBJ1-4
clone size: many
CDR3 protein: CSVSTGTNEKLFF
CDR3 DNA: TGCAGCGTTTCGACAGGGACTAATGAAAAACTGTTTTTT

CDR3 length: 15
V gene: TRBV11-2
D gene: -
J gene: TRBJ2-1
clone size: -
CDR3 protein: CASSYIGHGENEQFF
CDR3 DNA: TGTGCCAGCAGCTATATAGGACATGGCGAAAACGAGCAGTTCTTC

CDR3 length: 11
V gene: TRBV29-1
D gene: -
J gene: TRBJ2-7
clone size: many
CDR3 protein: CSGGDTYEQYF
CDR3 DNA: TGCAGCGGGGGGGACACCTACGAGCAGTACTTC

CDR3 length: 14
V gene: TRBV29-1
D gene: TRBD2
J gene: TRBJ2-5
clone size: -
CDR3 protein: CSVRTSRTQDTQYF
CDR3 DNA: TGCAGCGTTCGGACTAGCCGAACCCAAGATACCCAGTACTTC

CDR3 length: 18
V gene: TRBV12-5
D gene: TRBD2
J gene: TRBJ2-7
clone size: -
CDR3 protein: CASGLVGLAGGFGYEQYF
CDR3 DNA: TGTGCTAGTGGTTTGGTCGGGCTAGCGGGAGGGTTTGGTTACGAGCAGTACTTC

CDR3 length: 12
V gene: TRBV29-1
D gene: -
J gene: TRBJ2-7
clone size: -
CDR3 protein: CSVSQGSYEQYF
CDR3 DNA: TGCAGCGTCAGTCAGGGGTCATACGAGCAGTACTTC

CDR3 length: 13
V gene: TRBV7-9
D gene: TRBD1
J gene: TRBJ2-5
clone size: -
CDR3 protein: CASSHAGTVGIWF
CDR3 DNA: TGTGCCAGCAGCCACGCCGGGACAGTGGGGATATGGTTC

CDR3 length: 14
V gene: TRBV5-8
D gene: -
J gene: TRBJ2-7
clone size: few
CDR3 protein: CASSLEGVGYEQYF
CDR3 DNA: TGTGCCAGCAGCTTGGAAGGGGTAGGCTACGAGCAGTACTTC

CDR3 length: 14
V gene: TRBV6-2/TRBV6-3
D gene: -
J gene: TRBJ1-5
clone size: many
CDR3 protein: CASSYWDTQWAQHF
CDR3 DNA: TGTGCCAGCAGTTACTGGGACACCCAATGGGCCCAGCATTTT

CDR3 length: 13
V gene: TRBV28
D gene: -
J gene: TRBJ2-1
clone size: -
CDR3 protein: CASRWSSLNEQFF
CDR3 DNA: TGTGCCAGCAGATGGTCCTCGCTAAATGAGCAGTTCTTC

CDR3 length: 13
V gene: TRBV28
D gene: -
J gene: TRBJ2-7
clone size: -
CDR3 protein: CASSLLIQNEQYF
CDR3 DNA: TGTGCCAGCAGTCTCCTCATACAAAACGAGCAGTACTTC

CDR3 length: 14
V gene: TRBV6-5
D gene: -
J gene: TRBJ2-7
clone size: -
CDR3 protein: CASAGRDTYYEQHF
CDR3 DNA: TGTGCCAGCGCAGGACGGGACACTTACTACGAGCAGCACTTC

CDR3 length: 15
V gene: TRBV30
D gene: -
J gene: TRBJ2-5
clone size: -
CDR3 protein: CAWSVRLGYRETQYF
CDR3 DNA: TGTGCCTGGAGTGTGAGGCTAGGGTATAGAGAGACCCAGTACTTC

CDR3 length: 16
V gene: TRBV11-2
D gene: -
J gene: TRBJ2-7
clone size: -
CDR3 protein: CGNSQRPGLAPYEQYF
CDR3 DNA: TGTGGCAACAGCCAGAGACCGGGACTGGCCCCCTACGAGCAGTACTTC

CDR3 length: 16
V gene: TRBV12-3/TRBV12-4
D gene: -
J gene: TRBJ2-2
clone size: -
CDR3 protein: CASSLRGEGSIGELFF
CDR3 DNA: TGTGCCAGCAGTTTAAGGGGGGAGGGCAGCATCGGGGAGCTGTTTTTT

CDR3 length: 20
V gene: TRBV11-2
D gene: -
J gene: TRBJ2-2
clone size: -
CDR3 protein: CASSSGLIPLARVDTGELFF
CDR3 DNA: TGTGCCAGCAGCTCCGGACTCATCCCTCTTGCTAGGGTCGATACTGGGGAGCTGTTTTTT

CDR3 length: 13
V gene: TRBV4-1
D gene: -
J gene: TRBJ2-1
clone size: once
CDR3 protein: CASSHDHYNEQFF
CDR3 DNA: TGCGCCAGCAGCCATGATCACTACAATGAGCAGTTCTTC

CDR3 length: 14
V gene: TRBV6-2/TRBV6-3
D gene: -
J gene: TRBJ1-1
clone size: -
CDR3 protein: CASLGGVWSTEAFF
CDR3 DNA: TGTGCCAGCCTTGGAGGAGTTTGGAGCACTGAAGCTTTCTTT

CDR3 length: 12
V gene: TRBV12-3/TRBV12-4
D gene: -
J gene: TRBJ1-1
clone size: few
CDR3 protein: CASSGGNTEAFF
CDR3 DNA: TGTGCCAGCAGCGGGGGAAACACTGAAGCTTTCTTT